Shown below are 8 T cell receptor beta chains from a single sample sequenced in a study of blood T cell repertoires in COVID-19. Sequenced by immunoSEQ multiplex PCR; TCRdb stores in-frame clones only, minus some. The table shows approximately 240,000 clones, with 75% to 85% occurring only once. Sequencing input: peripheral blood. The receptors were sampled from a woman in her twenties or thirties with COVID-19, enrolled during active disease.

This rearrangement joins TRBV19 to TRBJ1-4; D is unclear. V lost 7 bases, J lost 5 bases, and 14 bases lay in between. The germline V gene has CDR1 LNHDA and CDR2 SQIVND (reference sequence). This CDR3 region has 14 residues. As DNA, the CDR3 is TGTGCCAGTAATGCCCGGGGAAGAAATGAAAAACTGTTTTTT. The encoded protein is CASNARGRNEKLFF. The complete variable domain, with remaining parts taken from reference TRBV19 and TRBJ1-4, reads DGGITQSPKYLFRKEGQNVTLSCEQNLNHDAMYWYRQDPGQGLRLIYYSQIVNDFQKGDIAEGYSVSREKKESFPLTVTSAQKNPTAFYLCASNARGRNEKLFFGSGTQLSVL.

V gene TRBV27 combines with J gene TRBJ2-7, with TRBD1 as a possible D gene (7 bases). This CDR3 is 16 amino acids long. Trimming pared 8 bases from V and 1 base from J, leaving 21 bases between. Germline V CDR1 and CDR2: MNHEY, SMNVEV (reference sequence). CDR3 bases: TGTGCCAGCGGAGTGTTGACAGGGACTCTTTCCTACGAGCAGTACTTC. Encoded protein: CASGVLTGTLSYEQYF.

V usage is TRBV5-4 and J usage is TRBJ2-4; possible D gene TRBD1, 6 bases. The ends were cut back, 4 bases at V and 4 bases at J, with 12 bases in the middle. The CDR3 extends over 14 amino acids. The germline CDR1 and CDR2 sequences are SGHNT and YYREEE (reference sequence). The CDR3 DNA reads as TGTGCCAGCAGCCAACAAGGACAGAAAAACATTCAGTACTTC. This translates into CASSQQGQKNIQYF.

V gene TRBV19 combines with J gene TRBJ1-2; 7 positions agree with TRBD1. V gave up 5 bases and J gave up 9 bases; unmatched junction bases: 9. The V gene's germline CDR1 is LNHDA and CDR2 SQIVND (reference sequence). The CDR3 consists of 13 residues. This chain's CDR3 is CASSPGQVESYTF. CDR3 DNA: TGTGCCAGTAGTCCAGGACAGGTGGAGAGCTACACCTTC.

The chain couples TRBV14 to TRBJ2-7; TRBD2 aligns across 8 bases. J gave up 4 bases and V 1 base, and 6 bases lay outside the gene matches. The CDR3 is 15 amino acids. Germline V lookup: CDR1 SGHDN, CDR2 FVKESK. The CDR3 bases are TGTGCCAGCAGCCAAGGGACGGGACTAGTATACGAGCAGTACTTC. This sequence encodes CASSQGTGLVYEQYF.

This clone is a singleton in its sample. This sequence joins TRBV6-2 or TRBV6-3 and TRBJ2-1, with D perhaps TRBD2 (7 bases). V lost 0 bases to trimming and J lost 8 bases, with 20 bases between them. The germline V gene encodes CDR1 MNHEY and CDR2 SVGEGT. The CDR3 runs to 17 residues. CDR3 sequence: CASSYSRGTTLPDEQFF. As DNA, the CDR3 is TGTGCCAGCAGTTACTCGAGGGGGACTACCCTCCCCGATGAGCAGTTCTTC.

A few counts support this clone. The rearrangement joins TRBV11-2 to TRBJ2-5, with 10 bases matching TRBD2. The V gene end was trimmed by 5 bases and the J gene end by 5 bases; junction bases not matched to a gene: 11. The CDR3 runs 16 residues. CDR1 SGHAT and CDR2 FQNNGV come from the germline V gene. CDR3 nucleotide sequence: TGTGCCAGCAGCCGAGGGGCTAGCGGGAGCAGGGAGACCCAGTACTTC. It codes for CASSRGASGSRETQYF.

The chain recombines TRBV11-2 with TRBJ2-1, with TRBD1 identical over 9 bases. Germline CDR1 reads SGHAT; CDR2 reads FQNNGV. CDR3 length equals 15 residues. Trimming removed 6 bases from V and 1 base from J; junction bases left unmatched: 4. CDR3 amino acids: CASRPDRGSYNEQFF. Written as DNA, the CDR3 is TGTGCCAGCAGACCGGACAGGGGTTCCTACAATGAGCAGTTCTTC. Based on the CDR3 plus reference TRBV11-2 and TRBJ2-1, the full variable domain is EAGVAQSPRYKIIEKRQSVAFWCNPISGHATLYWYQQILGQGPKLLIQFQNNGVVDDSQLPKDRFSAERLKGVDSTLKIQPAKLEDSAVYLCASRPDRGSYNEQFFGPGTRLTVL.